A selection of T cell receptor beta chains follows, all from one sample in a study of blood T cell repertoires in COVID-19. Measured with immunoSEQ multiplex PCR; TCRdb has only the in-frame clones, and not every one. The sample has approximately 270,000 clones; approximately 90% are singletons. Source material: PBMCs or T cells enriched from blood (not recorded which). These receptors all come from a young woman with acute COVID-19. CDR3s include the opening cysteine and the closing phenylalanine or tryptophan. Each record gives: clone size, D gene, J gene, V gene, CDR3 DNA, CDR3 protein. A D gene is named only where the DNA matches it firmly. Clone size appears in some rows only: once, few, many, or a class for an expanded clone.

NA	TRBD1	TRBJ2-7	TRBV6-5	TGTGCCAGCAGTTACGGGACAGAAGTGTCCTACGAGCAGTACTTC	CASSYGTEVSYEQYF
NA	NA	TRBJ1-1	TRBV14	TGTGCCAGCAGCCAAGCCTCCGGGACACTGAACACTGAAGCTTTCTTT	CASSQASGTLNTEAFF
once	TRBD2	TRBJ2-3	TRBV9	TGTGCCAGCAGCGCGGGACCCGGGACTAGCGCCACAGATACGCAGTATTTT	CASSAGPGTSATDTQYF
NA	TRBD1	TRBJ1-3	TRBV18	TGTGCCAGCTCACCACCATCGGACAGGGGAAACACCATATATTTT	CASSPPSDRGNTIYF
NA	TRBD1	TRBJ2-6	TRBV5-1	TGCGCCAGCAGCTTCCGGACAGGGGGCACCGGGGCCAACGTCCTGACTTTC	CASSFRTGGTGANVLTF
NA	NA	TRBJ2-7	TRBV15	TGTGCCACCAGCAGTGCGGGTTTCTCCTACGAGCAGTACTTC	CATSSAGFSYEQYF
NA	NA	TRBJ1-5	TRBV30	TGTGCCTGGAGTGACGGGTGGGAGGGCAATCAGCCCCAGCATTTT	CAWSDGWEGNQPQHF
once	NA	TRBJ1-2	TRBV29-1	TGCAGCGTTGACGTAAATGGCTACACCTTC	CSVDVNGYTF
few	NA	TRBJ2-7	TRBV19	TGTGCCAGTAGTATAAGCAAGCGTCAGGGCACCGACGAGCAGTACTTC	CASSISKRQGTDEQYF
once	NA	TRBJ1-4	TRBV2	TGTGCCAGCAGTGAAATGGCCGCAACTAATGAAAAACTGTTTTTT	CASSEMAATNEKLFF
NA	TRBD1	TRBJ1-4	TRBV30	TGTGCCTGCACAGGGGGCTCTAATGAAAAACTGTTTTTT	CACTGGSNEKLFF
NA	TRBD1	TRBJ2-7	TRBV9	TGTGCCAGCAGCGTGACAGGGGGCGCCTACGAGCAGTACTTC	CASSVTGGAYEQYF
NA	TRBD2	TRBJ2-7	TRBV18	TGTGCCAGCTCTCGAGGACTAGCGGAGACCTACGAGCAGTACTTC	CASSRGLAETYEQYF
NA	TRBD2	TRBJ2-1	TRBV11-2	TGTGCCAGCAGCTTAGATCGGTGGACTAGCGGGAGGGCCTACAATGAGCAGTTCTTC	CASSLDRWTSGRAYNEQFF
NA	NA	TRBJ1-6	TRBV18	TGTGCCAGCTCACAATCCGGGGGTAGGGATAATTCACCCCTCCACTTT	CASSQSGGRDNSPLHF
NA	TRBD1	TRBJ1-5	TRBV6-4	TGTGCCAGCAGTGACAATAACAACCCTCGACAGGGAGTACGACAGCCCCAGCATTTT	CASSDNNNPRQGVRQPQHF
NA	NA	TRBJ2-5	TRBV28	TGTGCCACAGGGGGGTTGCGGGAGGTAGCAGAGACCCAGTACTTC	CATGGLREVAETQYF
few	NA	TRBJ2-6	TRBV19	TGTGCCAGTAGTATTTCAGGCGCCGACGTCCTGACTTTC	CASSISGADVLTF
NA	NA	TRBJ1-2	TRBV7-9	TGTGCCAGCAGCATGACAGGAAAAAGGTACGACTATGGCTACACCTTC	CASSMTGKRYDYGYTF
NA	TRBD2	TRBJ2-1	TRBV2	TGTGCCAGCAGTGATCGCTCTCAAGCGGGAGGTTCCTACAATGAGCAGTTCTTC	CASSDRSQAGGSYNEQFF
NA	TRBD2	TRBJ2-7	TRBV5-1	TGCGCCAGCAGCTTTACCCCAGCGGGAGTACCCGAGCAGTACTTC	CASSFTPAGVPEQYF
once	TRBD1	TRBJ2-1	TRBV19	TGTGCCAGTAGCCCAGGGACAGGGGGTGGAAATGAGCAGTTCTTC	CASSPGTGGGNEQFF
NA	NA	TRBJ1-1	TRBV5-1	TGCGCCAGCAGCTTGTCGGGAGGGTATACTGAAGCTTTCTTT	CASSLSGGYTEAFF
NA	TRBD1	TRBJ2-2	TRBV19	TGTGCCAGTAGCGTTGGGACAGGGCTAGGCACCGGGGAGCTGTTTTTT	CASSVGTGLGTGELFF
NA	NA	TRBJ1-1	TRBV20-1	TGCAGTGCTAGTGGGGGGGTTGGTGACACTGAAGCTTTCTTT	CSASGGVGDTEAFF
NA	NA	TRBJ2-2	TRBV11-2	TGTGCCAGCAGCTTAGCCCCGGCCGGGGAGCTGTTTTTT	CASSLAPAGELFF
NA	NA	TRBJ1-1	TRBV4-1	TGCGCCAGCTCCTCGCGTAACACTGAAGCTTTCTTT	CASSSRNTEAFF
NA	NA	TRBJ1-5	TRBV29-1	TGCAGCGTTGTGACAGGTGATTATCAGCCCCAGCATTTT	CSVVTGDYQPQHF
NA	TRBD1	TRBJ1-4	TRBV2	TGTGCCAGCAGTGAGCAGGGGGCTGGGCTTAATGAAAAACTGTTTTTT	CASSEQGAGLNEKLFF
once	NA	TRBJ1-3	TRBV23-1	TGCGCCAGCAGTCAATCGTCAAATACTAGCGCGGGGGCAAGCTCTGGAAACACCATATATTTT	CASSQSSNTSAGASSGNTIYF
once	TRBD2	TRBJ2-7	TRBV6-5	TGTGCCAGCAGTTACTCGATACTAGCGGGAGCTGGCGAGCAGTACTTC	CASSYSILAGAGEQYF
NA	TRBD1	TRBJ1-2	TRBV3-1/TRBV3-2	TGTGCCAGCAGCCAGACAGGGGCGAACTATGGCTACACCTTC	CASSQTGANYGYTF
NA	TRBD1	TRBJ2-2	TRBV5-1	TGCGCCAGCAGCCTTCAACAGGGGGTAGGCACCGGGGAGCTGTTTTTT	CASSLQQGVGTGELFF
once	TRBD1	TRBJ2-5	TRBV27	TGTGCCAGCAGCCGGACAGGGGGCCGGGAAGAGACCCAGTACTTC	CASSRTGGREETQYF
few	NA	TRBJ2-7	TRBV13	TGTGCCAGCAGCTTAGTAGGCCAGGGCAAAGGGGGCGAGCAGTACTTC	CASSLVGQGKGGEQYF
NA	TRBD1	TRBJ1-1	TRBV10-3	TGTGCCATCAGCGGACAGGGGGATGTCACTGAAGCTTTCTTT	CAISGQGDVTEAFF
NA	NA	TRBJ1-1	TRBV11-2	TGTGCCAGCAGAAGCCCGGGGGTACGGAACACTGAAGCTTTCTTT	CASRSPGVRNTEAFF
few	NA	TRBJ1-4	TRBV2	TGTGCCAGCAGCCTAGGGATGGGAGATGAAAAACTGTTTTTT	CASSLGMGDEKLFF
NA	NA	TRBJ2-7	TRBV4-1	TGCGCCAGCAGCCCCGGGGTTACAGTACACGAGCAGTACTTC	CASSPGVTVHEQYF
NA	NA	TRBJ2-2	TRBV27	TGTGCCAGCAGTTTCGCTGCCAGCGGGGAGCTGTTTTTT	CASSFAASGELFF